The next 4 T cell receptor beta chains were all read from a single sample in a study of T cells after posttransplantation cyclophosphamide. Clones were sequenced by immunoSEQ multiplex PCR, and TCRdb holds only the in-frame ones, with some missing. The table lists tens of thousands of clones, roughly 90% of them singletons. Cyclophosphamide on days +3 and +4 followed busulfan-fludarabine conditioning and a marrow graft. This specimen was PBMCs, taken after allogeneic stem cell transplant with posttransplant cyclophosphamide. Receptors originate from a female patient between 30 and 40 years old who received an allogeneic stem cell transplant from an unrelated donor, was CMV-positive, and had no GVHD. Some T cells may trace back to the graft donor.

The chain combines TRBV29-1 with TRBJ1-2, with D tentatively TRBD1 (6 bases). The CDR3 sequence is 14 residues long. Germline values: CDR1 SQVTM, CDR2 ANQGSEA. The V and J ends lost 7 bases and 1 base respectively, with 16 bases between them. CDR3 residues: CSGGAGDHNYGYTF. The CDR3 nucleotides read TGCAGCGGAGGGGCAGGGGACCATAACTATGGCTACACCTTC.

In DNA form, the CDR3 reads TGTGCCAGCAGCTCCACACAGGGGGCAAACTATGGCTACACCTTC. Protein sequence: CASSSTQGANYGYTF. This sequence joins TRBV7-9 and TRBJ1-2; TRBD1 matches 9 bases. The CDR3 is made up of 15 amino acids. The trim removed 4 bases at V and 2 bases at J, leaving 5 bases unmatched. CDR1 and CDR2 (germline): SEHNR, FQNEAQ (reference sequence).

This clone was observed a single time. The CDR3 DNA is TGTGCCAGCACCCTAGGGGGGGTTGGCACAGATACGCAGTATTTT. It encodes CASTLGGVGTDTQYF. The genes are TRBV6-1 and TRBJ2-3; D may be TRBD2 (7 bases). This CDR3 has 15 amino acids. The germline V gene has CDR1 MNHNS and CDR2 SASEGT. The V gene lost 7 bases and the J gene lost 1 base, with 15 bases spanning the gap.

The chain links TRBV28 to TRBJ1-2; perhaps TRBD1 as D (6 bases). CDR3 length: 15 residues. Trimming took off 5 bases at V and 8 bases at J, with 21 bases between the two ends. Germline CDR1 MDHEN, CDR2 SYDVKM. CDR3 nucleotide sequence: TGTGCCAGCAGTCTAGATACTCAGGGGTCGGGCGGCTACACCTTC. It codes for CASSLDTQGSGGYTF.